The subject of this entry is one T cell receptor (beta chain). Its antigen is not known. CD45RO/CCR7/CD25/CD127/CD95/CD27 separated CD4+ naive, central memory, regulatory and stem cell-like memory cells by sorting. These data come from a study of beta chain features in type 1 diabetes. Expressed TCRB transcripts got sequenced, as all isolated RNA was reverse transcribed. Profiling relied on immunoSEQ multiplex PCR, and the TCRdb table lists in-frame clones only, not all of them. The table lists some 220,000 clones, approximately 10% of them singletons, with 1% to 1.5% in the top ten. CDR1 is SGHVS, CDR2 FQNEAQ, per germline. The CDR3 is 13 residues long. V lost 3 bases and J lost 6, with 11 bases in between. Study results and limitations: In every one of the four CD4+ subsets, TCRB CDR3s were moderately but significantly shorter in Type 1 diabetes patients. A pattern of fewer insertions and more deletions at VDJ junctions was seen in type 1 diabetes patients.

The source material was central memory CD4+ T cells from blood. The V call is TRBV7-8, the J call TRBJ2-5; D is perhaps TRBD1 or TRBD2 (5 bases each). This TCR was recovered from a man aged 18 to 35 in good health. The CDR3 coding sequence is TGTGCCAGCAGCTTGGGACCGAGAAAGACCCAGTACTTC. Residues: CASSLGPRKTQYF.